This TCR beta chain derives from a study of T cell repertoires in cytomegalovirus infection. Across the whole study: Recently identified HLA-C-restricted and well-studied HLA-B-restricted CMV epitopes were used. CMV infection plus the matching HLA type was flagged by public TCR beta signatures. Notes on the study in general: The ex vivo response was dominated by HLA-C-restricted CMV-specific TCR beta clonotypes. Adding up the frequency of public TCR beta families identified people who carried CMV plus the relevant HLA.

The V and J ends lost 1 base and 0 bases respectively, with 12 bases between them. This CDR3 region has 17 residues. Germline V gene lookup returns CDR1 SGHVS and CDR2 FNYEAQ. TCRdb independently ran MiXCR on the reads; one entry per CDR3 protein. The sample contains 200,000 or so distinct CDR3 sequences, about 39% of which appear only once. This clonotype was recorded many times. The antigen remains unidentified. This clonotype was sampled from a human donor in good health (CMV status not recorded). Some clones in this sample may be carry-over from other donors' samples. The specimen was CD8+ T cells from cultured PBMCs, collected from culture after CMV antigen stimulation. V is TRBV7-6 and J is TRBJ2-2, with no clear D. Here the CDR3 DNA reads TGTGCCAGCAGCTTAGATTTGGGGTCGGCGAACACCGGGGAGCTGTTTTTT. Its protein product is CASSLDLGSANTGELFF.